Below are 32 T cell receptor beta chains sequenced from a single sample in a study of metastatic and nonmetastatic thyroid tumors. There were no patients who had received any treatment before thyroid surgery. TCRdb used MiXCR to call clones anew from the PCR reads. This table holds 22,000 or so clones, under 25% found once. The sequenced sample was tumor tissue. The source is a female donor with papillary thyroid cancer or a benign thyroid nodule (not recorded which). Some clones in this sample may be carry-over from other donors' samples.

This clone was recorded at least ten times. The chain employs TRBV30 and TRBJ1-3, with 8 bases that match TRBD1. V trimming: 5 bases; J trimming: 4 bases; junction bases outside the gene matches: 4. The CDR3 is made up of 13 amino acids. Germline CDR1 reads GTSNPN; CDR2 reads SVGIG (reference sequence). CDR3 in amino acids: CAWDRGEGNTIYF. The CDR3 nucleotides are TGTGCCTGGGACAGGGGTGAAGGAAACACCATATATTTT.

This clone was seen only once. The V call is TRBV30, the J call TRBJ2-7; 7 nucleotides agree with TRBD2. The CDR3 is 14 amino acids. Per germline, CDR1 GTSNPN and CDR2 SVGIG (reference sequence). V gave up 3 bases and J gave up 5 bases; unmatched junction bases: 10. CDR3 coding DNA: TGTGCCTGGAGCACGGGAGGTTTTACCCACGAGCAGTACTTC. Amino acid sequence: CAWSTGGFTHEQYF.

This clone has ten or more counts. The V and J genes are TRBV28 and TRBJ2-3; 7 bases agree with TRBD2. The germline V gene has CDR1 MDHEN and CDR2 SYDVKM. V trimming: 6 bases; J trimming: 1 base; junction bases outside the gene matches: 7. This CDR3 is built from 15 residues. This CDR3 is CASSRPGLGTDTQYF. CDR3 in DNA: TGTGCCAGCAGCCGCCCAGGACTAGGCACAGATACGCAGTATTTT.

This clone has ten or more counts. The V and J genes are TRBV6-1 and TRBJ1-2; 7 bases fit TRBD1. The CDR3 sequence is 13 residues long. CDR1 is MNHNS and CDR2 is SASEGT in the germline V gene. V was clipped by 5 bases and J by 3 bases; unmatched bases: 3. The CDR3 nucleotides are TGTGCCAGCAGTCCTGACAGGGACTATGGCTACACCTTC. This translates into CASSPDRDYGYTF.

This clone was observed many times. The chain recombines TRBV10-1 with TRBJ1-6; D gene unclear. Trimming took 5 bases from V and 10 from J, leaving 12 bases between them. This CDR3 region has 13 residues. The germline gives CDR1 WNHNN, CDR2 SYGVQD (reference sequence). CDR3 in DNA: TGCGCCAGCAGTCAGAAATCCAGCTCACCCCTCCACTTT. Protein product: CASSQKSSSPLHF.

In its sample, this clone was seen many times. The sample contains more than one DNA sequence encoding this CDR3. The chain links TRBV20-1 to TRBJ2-1, with D hard to call. V lost 6 bases, J lost 5 bases, and 5 bases lay in between. This CDR3 spans 10 amino acids. CDR1 is DFQATT and CDR2 is SNEGSKA in the germline V gene (reference sequence). In DNA form, the CDR3 reads TGCAGTGCAGGAAACAATGAGCAGTTCTTC. Protein product: CSAGNNEQFF.

This clone was observed many times. The rearrangement links TRBV4-1 to TRBJ2-1; D is perhaps TRBD2 (6 bases). Trimming took 0 bases from V and 6 from J, leaving 15 bases between them. Germline lookup yields CDR1 MGHRA and CDR2 YSYEKL. The CDR3 spans 16 residues. CDR3 in DNA: TGCGCCAGCAGCCAAGACGGAACGGGAGCGTTCAATGAGCAGTTCTTC. Translated: CASSQDGTGAFNEQFF.

The chain uses TRBV7-6 and TRBJ2-2; 14 bases fit TRBD2. The CDR3 extends over 20 amino acids. Trimming removed 2 bases from V and 4 bases from J; junction bases left unmatched: 12. Germline CDR1 SGHVS, CDR2 FNYEAQ. The CDR3 DNA reads as TGTGCCAGCAGCTTACGGGGGCCGGGACTAGCGGGAGTTCGCACCGGGGAGCTGTTTTTT. It codes for CASSLRGPGLAGVRTGELFF.

This clone came up a few times. The J gene is TRBJ2-1, the V gene TRBV11-1; D ambiguous. Germline CDR1 is SGHAT and CDR2 is FQDESV (reference sequence). This CDR3 is built from 15 residues. Trimming removed 5 bases at V and 3 bases at J, with 14 bases between. CDR3 residues: CASSHDSFVYNEQFF. Here the CDR3 DNA reads TGTGCCAGCAGCCATGACTCGTTCGTCTACAATGAGCAGTTCTTC.

This clone appeared many times. The chain couples TRBV6-1 to TRBJ2-3; tentative D call: TRBD1 (6 bases). In germline, CDR1 is MNHNS, CDR2 SASEGT. Trimming removed 4 bases at V and 4 bases at J, with 18 bases between. The CDR3 sequence is 16 residues long. This CDR3 is CASSVMGTLAPDTQYF. In nucleotides, the CDR3 is TGTGCCAGCAGTGTCATGGGGACACTGGCCCCAGATACGCAGTATTTT.

This clone counts as medium-sized. V is TRBV2 and J is TRBJ2-1; no firm D call. CDR1 is SNHLY and CDR2 is FYNNEI in the germline V gene. The V and J ends lost 7 bases and 7 bases respectively, with 11 bases between them. CDR3 length: 12 residues. The CDR3 sequence: CASTPDGNEQFF. Written as DNA, the CDR3 is TGTGCCAGCACCCCGGACGGTAATGAGCAGTTCTTC.

J is TRBJ1-2 and V is TRBV20-1; 7 bases map to TRBD1. J lost 3 bases, V lost 0 bases, and 4 bases had no gene match. The CDR3 contains 14 residues. Germline CDR1 DFQATT, CDR2 SNEGSKA (reference sequence). DNA of the CDR3: TGCAGTGCTAGAGACGGACAGGACGACTATGGCTACACCTTC. Its protein product is CSARDGQDDYGYTF.

In this sample, this clone turned up many times. Distinct nucleotide sequences in the sample also encode this CDR3. The V gene is TRBV5-1, the J gene TRBJ2-7; 7 bases fit TRBD1. Trimming cost V 4 bases and J 3 bases; bases outside gene matches: 1. Germline V gene data show CDR1 as SGHRS and CDR2 as YFSETQ. The CDR3 totals 12 residues. In nucleotides, the CDR3 is TGCGCCAGCAGCCGGGACAGCTACGAGCAGTACTTC. It encodes CASSRDSYEQYF.

This clone was observed many times. The chain links TRBV25-1 to TRBJ2-5; a weak D match, TRBD2 (6 bases). CDR1 and CDR2 from the germline V gene are MGHDK and SYGVNS. V shed 4 bases and J shed 1 base, with 10 bases lying between them. This CDR3 has 14 residues. CDR3 bases: TGTGCCAGCAGTGTAGGAGGGGCCCAAGAGACCCAGTACTTC. Protein: CASSVGGAQETQYF.

This clone showed up many times. This chain uses TRBV18 with TRBJ2-7; TRBD1 might be the D (6 bases). Between the trimmed V and J ends, which lost 3 bases and 3 bases, there was a span of 21 bases. There are 17 residues in the CDR3. The germline V gene has CDR1 KGHSH and CDR2 LQKENI. CDR3 amino acids: CASSPSQGQGAIYEQYF. The CDR3 DNA sequence: TGTGCCAGCTCACCTTCCCAGGGACAAGGGGCGATCTACGAGCAGTACTTC.

As concerns this clone: A much larger clone lies a single base off, so this may be a read error. The chain employs TRBV3-1 and TRBJ2-1, with 9 bases that match TRBD2. The V gene's germline CDR1 is LGHDT and CDR2 YNNKEL (reference sequence). This CDR3 contains 14 residues. The CDR3 DNA reads TGTGCCAGCAGCGGGACTAGCTCCTACAATGATCAGTTCTTC. This codes for CASSGTSSYNDQFF.

Ten or more counts support this clone. The chain combines TRBV9 with TRBJ2-1; TRBD2 aligns across 8 bases. The CDR3 length is 16 residues. V was pared by 4 bases and J by 5 bases, with 11 bases of the junction left unmatched. Germline CDR1 is SGDLS and CDR2 is YYNGEE. CDR3 amino acids: CASSSRTSTIHNEQFF. As DNA, the CDR3 is TGTGCCAGCAGCTCTAGGACTAGCACCATTCACAATGAGCAGTTCTTC.

At least ten counts were recorded for this clone. The chain has TRBV15 and TRBJ2-3, with 9 positions matching TRBD1. Germline V gene lookup returns CDR1 LNHNV and CDR2 YYDKDF (reference sequence). The CDR3 has 16 residues. The J segment lost 2 bases and the V segment lost 0 bases, leaving 3 bases of the junction unmatched. Written as DNA, the CDR3 is TGTGCCACCAGCAGAGATGGGGACAGGGTCACAGATACGCAGTATTTT. Translating gives CATSRDGDRVTDTQYF.

This sequence joins TRBV28 and TRBJ2-7; TRBD2 matches 7 bases. The CDR3 totals 15 residues. Trimming removed 7 bases from V and 4 bases from J; junction bases left unmatched: 13. Germline V gene lookup returns CDR1 MDHEN and CDR2 SYDVKM. CDR3: CASTLPRGDGYEQYF. In nucleotides, the CDR3 is TGTGCCAGCACCCTCCCCCGGGGGGATGGGTACGAGCAGTACTTC.

About this clone: This CDR3 is missing its conserved last phenylalanine or tryptophan, likely due to a read error. The rearrangement links TRBV20-1 to TRBJ2-7; D uncertain. The CDR3 length is 16 residues. The germline CDR1 and CDR2 sequences are DFQATT and SNEGSKA (reference sequence). V gave up 0 bases and J gave up 0 bases, with 15 bases separating them. CDR3 nucleotides: TGCAGTGCTAGAGAAAACCTGACGCCGAGCTCCTACGAGCAGTACCTC. This sequence encodes CSARENLTPSSYEQYL.

This clone occurred many times. The J gene is TRBJ2-5, the V gene TRBV7-3; 8 bases line up with TRBD1. Germline CDR1 reads SGHTA; CDR2 reads FQGTGA. V gave up 1 base and J gave up 4 bases; unmatched junction bases: 5. The CDR3 covers 15 residues. Written as DNA, the CDR3 is TGTGCCAGCAGCTTAAGTGGGCAGGGGGCAGAGACCCAGTACTTC. Residues: CASSLSGQGAETQYF. Full variable domain (remainder filled in from reference TRBV7-3 and TRBJ2-5): GAGVSQTPSNKVTEKGKYVELRCDPISGHTALYWYRQSLGQGPEFLIYFQGTGAADDSGLPNDRFFAVRPEGSVSTLKIQRTERGDSAVYLCASSLSGQGAETQYFGPGTRLLVL.

This clone was recorded at least ten times. The chain recombines TRBV7-9 with TRBJ1-1; 8 bases are a match to TRBD1. Germline V CDR1 and CDR2: SEHNR, FQNEAQ (reference sequence). The J segment lost 5 bases and the V segment lost 3 bases, leaving 8 bases of the junction unmatched. The CDR3 loop spans 15 amino acids. The CDR3 DNA reads TGTGCCAGCAGCTTTCCGACAGGGGTGGGAACTGAAGCTTTCTTT. This translates into CASSFPTGVGTEAFF.

J is TRBJ1-1 and V is TRBV30, with a weak D call TRBD1 (6 bases). The ends were cut back, 1 base at V and 3 bases at J, with 18 bases in the middle. CDR1 GTSNPN and CDR2 SVGIG come from the germline V gene (reference sequence). CDR3 length equals 16 residues. The CDR3 nucleotides are TGTGCCTGGAGTGCTTTGACTCAGGGGTTTGACACTGAAGCTTTCTTT. The encoded protein is CAWSALTQGFDTEAFF.

V gene TRBV5-1 combines with J gene TRBJ1-5; possible D gene TRBD1, 6 bases. V was trimmed by 1 base and J by 5 bases, leaving 10 bases between them. In germline, CDR1 is SGHRS, CDR2 YFSETQ. The CDR3 extends over 14 amino acids. The CDR3 is CASSLTGPDQPQHF. CDR3 DNA: TGCGCCAGCAGCTTGACAGGGCCCGATCAGCCCCAGCATTTT.

This clone appeared many times. The chain joins TRBV19 to TRBJ2-1; TRBD1 matches at 7 bases. Looked up from germline, CDR1 is LNHDA and CDR2 is SQIVND (reference sequence). The V and J ends lost 0 bases and 3 bases, in that order; junction bases with no gene match: 2. This CDR3 comprises 15 residues. The CDR3: CASSIEDRRYNEQFF. Here the CDR3 DNA reads TGTGCCAGTAGTATAGAGGACAGGCGCTACAATGAGCAGTTCTTC.

This clone was observed at least ten times. This chain joins TRBV3-1 and TRBJ2-1, with D unclear. V was clipped by 2 bases and J by 0 bases, with 8 bases between them. Germline lookup yields CDR1 LGHDT and CDR2 YNNKEL (reference sequence). The CDR3 totals 15 residues. The CDR3 here is CASSQYRSSYNEQFF. CDR3 bases: TGTGCCAGCAGCCAATACCGGAGCTCCTACAATGAGCAGTTCTTC.

This clone was seen a few times. V gene TRBV7-9 combines with J gene TRBJ1-3; D perhaps matches TRBD1 (6 bases). V shed 5 bases and J shed 4 bases, with 12 bases lying between them. The CDR3 length is 14 residues. The germline CDR1 and CDR2 sequences are SEHNR and FQNEAQ (reference sequence). CDR3 region: CASSDLGQGNTIYF. CDR3 nucleotides: TGTGCCAGCAGCGACTTGGGACAAGGAAACACCATATATTTT.

V gene TRBV20-1 combines with J gene TRBJ1-3, with TRBD1 as a possible D gene (6 bases). V lost 3 bases to trimming and J lost 0 bases, with 12 bases between them. The length of the CDR3 is 15 residues. Germline CDR1 reads DFQATT; CDR2 reads SNEGSKA (reference sequence). Here the CDR3 DNA reads TGCAGTGCTAGGCGACAGGAAACCTCTGGAAACACCATATATTTT. Encoded protein: CSARRQETSGNTIYF.

This clone occurred a few times. The CDR3 DNA follows: TGTGCCAGCAGTGATGAAACTAGCGGTCCAGATACGCAGTATTTT. The encoded protein is CASSDETSGPDTQYF. The chain recombines TRBV6-4 with TRBJ2-3, with 8 positions matching TRBD2. CDR3 length: 15 amino acids. The V and J ends lost 3 bases and 4 bases, in that order; junction bases with no gene match: 6. Germline CDR1 and CDR2: MRHNA and SNTAGT.

This clone showed up many times. Other DNA variants within this sample encode the same CDR3. The chain couples TRBV6-1 to TRBJ1-4, with D uncertain. Trimming removed 9 bases from V and 8 bases from J, with 19 bases in between. Germline values: CDR1 MNHNS, CDR2 SASEGT. The CDR3 totals 14 residues. The DNA for the CDR3 is TGTGCCAGTGGAGGGAGATCCTTCTCGGAAAAACTGTTTTTT. It yields the protein CASGGRSFSEKLFF.

This clone came up many times. J is TRBJ2-5 and V is TRBV9; 8 bases align to TRBD1. The trim removed 3 bases at V and 5 bases at J, leaving 6 bases unmatched. Looked up from germline, CDR1 is SGDLS and CDR2 is YYNGEE. This CDR3 spans 14 amino acids. CDR3 region: CASSGRQGRETQYF. CDR3 nucleotides: TGTGCCAGCAGCGGAAGACAGGGGCGGGAGACCCAGTACTTC.

This clone was counted many times. The V gene is TRBV5-8, the J gene TRBJ1-1; 8 positions match TRBD1. The trim removed 4 bases at V and 7 bases at J, leaving 12 bases unmatched. From germline, CDR1 is SGHTS and CDR2 YDEGEE. This CDR3 has 15 amino acids. DNA for the CDR3: TGTGCCAGCAGCGCGCAGGGGGCCCCAAGGATTGAAGCTTTCTTT. This translates into CASSAQGAPRIEAFF.